This TCR beta chain is drawn from a study of spatial heterogeneity in lung cancer. About the study: Each distinct TCR and UMI combination averaged more than ten appearances in raw reads.

The study tagged each TCR cDNA molecule with a unique molecular identifier. One entry per CDR3 protein, called by TCRdb with MiXCR from the 5' RACE reads. This table has approximately 20,000 distinct CDR3 sequences, 4% to 5% appearing once. The CDR3 is 17 amino acids. V was clipped by 4 bases and J by 2 bases; unmatched bases: 8. CDR1 is SGHRS and CDR2 is YFSETQ in the germline V gene. Time point indicated: sample taken at primary tumor resection. Sequencing covered unsorted whole RNA taken from tumor, nontumor lung or frozen PBMC. The TCR originated in a male donor with early-stage non-small cell lung cancer. This chain uses TRBV5-1 with TRBJ2-7, with 14 bases matching TRBD2. The sequences come from PBMCs, collected at surgery. The CDR3, as DNA: TGCGCCAGCAGCCCCCGGACTAGCGGGAGGTCCGCCTACGAGCAGTACTTC. This sequence encodes CASSPRTSGRSAYEQYF.